This T cell receptor beta chain was retrieved from a study of OX40 agonist ivuxolimab in advanced cancers. Study at large: Cohort: 82.7% men, mean age 60, aged about 23 to 80.

People who had autoimmune disease history or systemic immunosuppression were excluded. This clone has only a few counts. J gave up 4 bases and V 6 bases, and 7 bases lay outside the gene matches. CDR1 MDHEN and CDR2 SYDVKM come from the germline V gene. The CDR3 is 15 residues long. Data came from immunoSEQ multiplex PCR; TCRdb stores just in-frame clones and leaves some out. The sample lists 65,000 to 70,000 clones; about four fifths were seen once. The chain recombines TRBV28 with TRBJ2-7, with 12 bases that match TRBD2. The sample was CD4+ or CD8+ T cells sorted from blood, taken in a trial of the OX40 agonist ivuxolimab. This sequence was found in an adult with an advanced solid tumor such as melanoma, head and neck, liver or kidney cancer. The CDR3 is CASSPRLAGVYEQYF. DNA for the CDR3: TGTGCCAGCAGCCCCCGACTAGCGGGAGTGTACGAGCAGTACTTC.